These 11 T cell receptor beta chains originate from one sample sequenced in a study of identical twins. TCRdb passed the 5' RACE reads through MiXCR, listing each CDR3 protein once. The data show approximately 470,000 distinct CDR3 sequences, approximately 15% seen once. The sample was also reused in another study, on yellow fever vaccine responses in identical twins.

Input material: CD4+ T cells sorted from blood. These receptors were obtained from a woman aged 18-29 years in good health.

There are a few counts of this clonotype. The chain uses TRBV20-1 and TRBJ2-1, with D perhaps TRBD1 or TRBD2 (6 bases each). The CDR3 consists of 12 residues. Deletions cut 4 bases from V and 8 bases from J, with 12 bases between. CDR1 and CDR2 from the germline V gene are DFQATT and SNEGSKA (reference sequence). CDR3 in amino acids: CSATGGGHEQFF. The CDR3 DNA follows: TGCAGTGCTACTGGAGGGGGTCATGAGCAGTTCTTC.

This clonotype was seen repeatedly, ten times or more. V usage is TRBV10-3 and J usage is TRBJ1-1, with 10 bases aligning to TRBD1. With 10 bases clipped from V and 3 bases from J, the junction kept 8 bases outside the gene matches. Germline CDR1 reads ENHRY; CDR2 reads SYGVKD. There are 14 residues in the CDR3. Here the CDR3 reads CAKRSGTGDTEAFF. The CDR3 DNA is TGTGCCAAGAGATCCGGGACAGGGGACACTGAAGCTTTCTTT.

The chain links TRBV10-1 to TRBJ2-7, with D possibly matching TRBD2 (5 bases). V gave up 2 bases and J gave up 7 bases, with 6 bases separating them. In germline, CDR1 is WNHNN, CDR2 SYGVQD (reference sequence). CDR3 length equals 11 residues. The CDR3 DNA is TGCGCCAGCAGTGAGGGAGGAGAGCAGTACTTC. As protein: CASSEGGEQYF.

This clonotype has just a few counts. The chain carries TRBV4-1 and TRBJ1-4; D not certain. This CDR3 has 14 residues. Trimming removed 1 base from V and 7 bases from J, with 10 bases in between. Per germline, CDR1 MGHRA and CDR2 YSYEKL. As DNA, the CDR3 is TGCGCCAGCAGCCAAGCCCCGGTCGTTGAAAAACTGTTTTTT. Its protein is CASSQAPVVEKLFF.

This clonotype was picked up many times. The V call is TRBV20-1, the J call TRBJ2-1, with D maybe TRBD2 (6 bases). The CDR3 sequence is 15 residues long. Germline CDR1 is DFQATT and CDR2 is SNEGSKA (reference sequence). V shed 3 bases and J shed 4 bases, with 16 bases lying between them. The CDR3: CSASSRGGGYNEQFF. The CDR3 coding sequence is TGCAGTGCTAGTTCTCGGGGAGGAGGGTACAATGAGCAGTTCTTC.

This clonotype was recorded a few times. The chain is built from TRBV20-1 and TRBJ2-7, with 8 bases aligning to TRBD1. Trimming removed 0 bases from V and 3 bases from J; junction bases left unmatched: 10. CDR1 is DFQATT and CDR2 is SNEGSKA in the germline V gene (reference sequence). The CDR3 is made up of 16 amino acids. The CDR3 nucleotides read TGCAGTGCTAGAGATCCCGGGACAGGAAAGGGCTACGAGCAGTACTTC. Its protein product is CSARDPGTGKGYEQYF.

In this sample, this clonotype turned up a few times. The chain has TRBV25-1 and TRBJ2-5; D ambiguous. The CDR3 has 12 amino acids. The V and J ends lost 4 bases and 4 bases respectively, with 7 bases between them. Per the germline V gene, CDR1 is MGHDK and CDR2 is SYGVNS. The CDR3 here is CASSGQLETQYF. The CDR3 DNA reads TGTGCCAGCAGTGGTCAACTAGAGACCCAGTACTTC.

This clonotype was found a few times. The rearrangement uses TRBV11-2 and TRBJ2-3, with 9 bases aligning to TRBD2. Losses at the gene ends were 3 bases for V and 4 bases for J; bases not matched to a gene: 5. Germline V CDR1 and CDR2: SGHAT, FQNNGV. The CDR3 consists of 15 residues. CDR3 bases: TGTGCCAGCAGCTTCAGGACTAGCGTTGCAGATACGCAGTATTTT. Translating it yields CASSFRTSVADTQYF.

This clonotype was observed a single time. The rearrangement uses TRBV3-1 and TRBJ1-4; D remains unclear. The CDR3 has 15 residues. Trimming pared 1 base from V and 8 bases from J, leaving 14 bases between. The germline CDR1 and CDR2 sequences are LGHDT and YNNKEL (reference sequence). In nucleotides, the CDR3 is TGTGCCAGCAGCCAAGGCTACGGGCCTAGCGAAAAACTGTTTTTT. Protein sequence: CASSQGYGPSEKLFF.

This clonotype was observed once. The chain couples TRBV12-3 or TRBV12-4 to TRBJ2-1, with 10 bases matching TRBD2. J lost 6 bases, V lost 6 bases, and 8 bases had no gene match. The CDR3 runs 15 residues. The chain's CDR3 is CASSITSGASNEQFF. The CDR3 DNA follows: TGTGCCAGCAGCATAACTAGCGGGGCCAGCAATGAGCAGTTCTTC.

This chain links TRBV12-3 or TRBV12-4 with TRBJ2-7; TRBD1 aligns across 11 bases. Germline trimming cut 1 base from V and 8 bases from J; bases unmatched to any gene: 7. The CDR3 length is 15 residues. The CDR3 sequence: CASSLDLGQGDKQYF. The DNA of the CDR3 is TGTGCCAGCAGTTTAGATTTGGGACAGGGGGATAAGCAGTACTTC.